This TCR beta chain was sequenced in a study of beta chain features in type 1 diabetes. Study results and caveats: PCR, the amplification step, might favor shorter templates, equally in patients and controls. The naive, central memory and Treg TCRB repertoires of patients appeared to be more similar to one another than those of healthy donors.

The count of this clone is one. Its antigen remains unknown. Sequencing targeted expressed TCRB transcripts, as all isolated RNA had been reverse transcribed. The repertoire was sequenced with immunoSEQ multiplex PCR; TCRdb's copy has only in-frame clones and lacks some. The repertoire holds roughly 610,000 clones, with 15% to 17% as singletons. This clonotype was sampled from a man between 18 and 29 years old in good health. The sequenced sample was naive CD4+ T cells from blood.

The CDR3, as DNA: TGTGCCAGCAGTTACTCGTACAGGGGGGAGGATGGCTACACCTTC. This translates into CASSYSYRGEDGYTF. The chain recombines TRBV6-5 with TRBJ1-2, with 8 positions matching TRBD1. In germline, CDR1 is MNHEY, CDR2 SVGAGI. V shed 0 bases, J shed 6 bases, and the junction held 6 bases outside the gene matches. This CDR3 region has 15 residues.